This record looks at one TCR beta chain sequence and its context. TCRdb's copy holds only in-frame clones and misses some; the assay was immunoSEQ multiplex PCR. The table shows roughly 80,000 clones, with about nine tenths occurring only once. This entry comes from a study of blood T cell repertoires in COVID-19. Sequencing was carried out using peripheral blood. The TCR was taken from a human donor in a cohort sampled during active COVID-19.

The CDR3 DNA reads as TGTGCCAGCAGTTCTCCGAGGTCTTCGTATGGCTACACCTTC. Its protein is CASSSPRSSYGYTF. This chain links TRBV2 with TRBJ1-2, with no clear D. This CDR3 region has 14 residues. Looked up from germline, CDR1 is SNHLY and CDR2 is FYNNEI. V was cut by 5 bases and J by 5 bases, with 15 bases left in between. Filled out from reference TRBV2 and TRBJ1-2, the complete variable domain reads EPEVTQTPSHQVTQMGQEVILRCVPISNHLYFYWYRQILGQKVEFLVSFYNNEISEKSEIFDDQFSVERPDGSNFTLKIRSTKLEDSAMYFCASSSPRSSYGYTFGSGTRLTVV.